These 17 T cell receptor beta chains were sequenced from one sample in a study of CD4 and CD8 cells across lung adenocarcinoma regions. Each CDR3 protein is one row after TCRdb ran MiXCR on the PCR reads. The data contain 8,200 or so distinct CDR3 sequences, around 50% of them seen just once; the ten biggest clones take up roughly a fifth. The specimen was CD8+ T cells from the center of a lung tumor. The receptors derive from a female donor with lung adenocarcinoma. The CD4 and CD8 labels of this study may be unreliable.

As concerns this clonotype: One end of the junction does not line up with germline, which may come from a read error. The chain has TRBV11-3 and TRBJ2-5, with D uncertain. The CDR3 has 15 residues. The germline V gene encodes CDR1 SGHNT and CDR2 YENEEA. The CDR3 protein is CASSLGLADKDTQYF. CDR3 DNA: TGTGCCAGCAGCCTCGGGCTCGCTGACAAAGATACCCAGTACTTT.

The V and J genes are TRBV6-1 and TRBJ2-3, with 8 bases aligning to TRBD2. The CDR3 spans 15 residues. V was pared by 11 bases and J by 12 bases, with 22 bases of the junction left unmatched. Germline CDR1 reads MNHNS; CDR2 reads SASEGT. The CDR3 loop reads CARGSRGAGKDTQYF. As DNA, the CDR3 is TGTGCCCGCGGCTCGCGGGGGGCGGGGAAAGACACTCAGTATTTT.

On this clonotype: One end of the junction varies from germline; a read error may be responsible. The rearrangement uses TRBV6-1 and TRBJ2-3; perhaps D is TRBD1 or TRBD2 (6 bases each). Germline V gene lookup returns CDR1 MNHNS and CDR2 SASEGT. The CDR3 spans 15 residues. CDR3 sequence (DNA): TGTGCCGGGGGGCTCGGCGACCGAGTACCAGATACCCAGTATTTT. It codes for CAGGLGDRVPDTQYF.

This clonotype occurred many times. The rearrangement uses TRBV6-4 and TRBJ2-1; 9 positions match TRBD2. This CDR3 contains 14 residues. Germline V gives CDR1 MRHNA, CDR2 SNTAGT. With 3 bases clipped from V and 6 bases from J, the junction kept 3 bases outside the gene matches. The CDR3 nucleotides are TGTGCCAGCAGTGAGAGTAGCGGGAGCAATGAGCAGTTCTTC. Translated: CASSESSGSNEQFF.

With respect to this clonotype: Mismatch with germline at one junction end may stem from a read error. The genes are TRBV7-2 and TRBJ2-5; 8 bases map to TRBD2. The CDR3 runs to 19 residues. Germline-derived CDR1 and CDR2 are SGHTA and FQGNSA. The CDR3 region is CASSSPTGGGGLSQDTQYF. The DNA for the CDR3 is TGTGCCAGCAGTTCCCCAACGGGGGGGGGGGGCCTTAGCCAAGATACCCAGTACTTC.

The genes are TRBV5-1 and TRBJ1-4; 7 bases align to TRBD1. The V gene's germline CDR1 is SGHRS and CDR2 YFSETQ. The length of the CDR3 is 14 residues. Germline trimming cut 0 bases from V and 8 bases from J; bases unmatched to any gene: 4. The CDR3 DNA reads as TGCGCCAGCAGCTTGGATAGGGGGCTCGAAAAACTGTTTTTT. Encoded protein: CASSLDRGLEKLFF.

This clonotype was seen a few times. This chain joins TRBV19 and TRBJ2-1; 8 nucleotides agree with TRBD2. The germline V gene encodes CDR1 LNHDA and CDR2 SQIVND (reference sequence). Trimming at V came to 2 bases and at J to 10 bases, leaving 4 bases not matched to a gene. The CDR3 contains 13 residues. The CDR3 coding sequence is TGTGCCAGTAGTATATCACTAGCGGACGAGCAGTTCTTC. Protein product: CASSISLADEQFF.

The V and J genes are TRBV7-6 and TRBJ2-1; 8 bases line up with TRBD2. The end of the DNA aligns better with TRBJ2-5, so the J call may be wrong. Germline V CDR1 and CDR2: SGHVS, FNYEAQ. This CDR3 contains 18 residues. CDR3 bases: TGTGCCAGCAGCTCCGCGGGGGGCGGGGGCGGAGACCAAAACATCCAGTACTTC. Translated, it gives CASSSAGGGGGDQNIQYF.

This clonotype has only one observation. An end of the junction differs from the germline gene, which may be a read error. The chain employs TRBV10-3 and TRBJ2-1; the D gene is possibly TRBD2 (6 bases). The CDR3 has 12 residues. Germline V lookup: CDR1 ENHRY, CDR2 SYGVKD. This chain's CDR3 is CAGRAITGEQFF. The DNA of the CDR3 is TGTGCGGGCCGTGCGATAACGGGGGAGCAGTTTTTT.

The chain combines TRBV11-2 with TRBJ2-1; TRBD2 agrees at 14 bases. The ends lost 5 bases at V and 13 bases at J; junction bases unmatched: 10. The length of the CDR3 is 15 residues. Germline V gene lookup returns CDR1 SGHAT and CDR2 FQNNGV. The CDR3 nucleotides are TGTGCCAGCAGCCCCGGACTAGCGGGGGGCAAGACCCAGTTCTTC. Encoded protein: CASSPGLAGGKTQFF.

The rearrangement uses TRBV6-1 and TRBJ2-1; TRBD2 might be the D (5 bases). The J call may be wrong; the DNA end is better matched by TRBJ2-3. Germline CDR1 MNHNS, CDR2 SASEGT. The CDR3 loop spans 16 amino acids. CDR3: CASSEARGFSYDEQYF. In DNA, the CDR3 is TGTGCCAGCAGTGAAGCTCGAGGGTTCTCCTACGATGAGCAGTATTTT.

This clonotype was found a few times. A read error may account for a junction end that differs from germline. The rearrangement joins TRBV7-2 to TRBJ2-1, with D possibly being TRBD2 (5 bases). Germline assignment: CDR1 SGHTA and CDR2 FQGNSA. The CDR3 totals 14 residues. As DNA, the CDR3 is TGTGCGGGCACCGGGGTAGGTGGCCCAGATACCCAGTATTTC. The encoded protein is CAGTGVGGPDTQYF.

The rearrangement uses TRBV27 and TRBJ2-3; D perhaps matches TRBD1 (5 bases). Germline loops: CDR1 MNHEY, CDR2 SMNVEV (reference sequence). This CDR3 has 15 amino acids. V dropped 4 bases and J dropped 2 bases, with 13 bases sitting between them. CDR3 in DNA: TGTGCCAGCAGTTGGGGCGGTCCGAACACAGATACGCAGTATTTT. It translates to CASSWGGPNTDTQYF.

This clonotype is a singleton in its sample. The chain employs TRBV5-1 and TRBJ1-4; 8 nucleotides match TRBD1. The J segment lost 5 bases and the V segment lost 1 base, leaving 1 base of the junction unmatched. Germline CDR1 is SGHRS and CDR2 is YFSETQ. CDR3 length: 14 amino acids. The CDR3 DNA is TGCGCCAGCAGCTTGACAGGGGGGAATGAAAAACTGTTTTTT. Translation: CASSLTGGNEKLFF.

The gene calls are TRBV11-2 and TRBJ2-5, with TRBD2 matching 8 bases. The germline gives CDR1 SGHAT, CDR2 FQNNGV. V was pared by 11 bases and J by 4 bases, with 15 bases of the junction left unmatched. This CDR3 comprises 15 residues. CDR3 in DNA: TGTGCCGGGGGCTTCGGGGGGGGTGCTCTAGAGACCCAGTACTTC. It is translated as CAGGFGGGALETQYF.

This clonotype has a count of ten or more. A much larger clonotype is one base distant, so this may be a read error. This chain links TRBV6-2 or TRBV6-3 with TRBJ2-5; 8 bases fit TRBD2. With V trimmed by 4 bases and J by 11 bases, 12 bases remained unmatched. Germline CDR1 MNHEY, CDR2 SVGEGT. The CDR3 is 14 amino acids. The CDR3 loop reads CASSSWTGGNEQYF. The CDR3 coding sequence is TGTGCCAGCAGTTCTTGGACGGGGGGGAATGAGCAGTACTTC.

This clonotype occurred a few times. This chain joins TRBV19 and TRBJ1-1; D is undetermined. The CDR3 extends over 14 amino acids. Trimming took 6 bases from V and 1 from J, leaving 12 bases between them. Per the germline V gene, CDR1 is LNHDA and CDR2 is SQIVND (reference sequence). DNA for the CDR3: TGTGCCAGTAGGCCCCAGACGGCGAACACTGAAGCTTTCTTT. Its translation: CASRPQTANTEAFF.